This entry concerns a single T cell receptor beta chain. The sample comes from a study of blood T cell repertoires in COVID-19. Overall study: Samples came from the United States, Italy and Spain, spanning acute and convalescent COVID-19. Nucleic acid was either cDNA or gDNA, and it came from T cells, B-cell-depleted T cells, or PBMCs.

The length of the CDR3 is 16 residues. The V gene lost 4 bases and the J gene lost 0 bases, with 13 bases spanning the gap. Per germline, CDR1 SGHTA and CDR2 FQGTGA. In the original workflow: Amplification of reference gene primers provided the estimated nucleated cell counts. Here immunoSEQ multiplex PCR was the method, and the copy in TCRdb shows in-frame clones only, minus some. V and J calls and clone size are copied from that table; D and trimming were computed from the DNA. This sample has about 220,000 clones, with approximately 79% found just once. The TCR sequence derives from a human donor in a cohort sampled during active COVID-19. The gene calls are TRBV7-3 and TRBJ2-1; D unresolved. The sequenced sample consisted of peripheral blood. The CDR3, as DNA: TGTGCCAGCAGCTCGAGCCCTTTTGCCTCCTACAATGAGCAGTTCTTC. It codes for CASSSSPFASYNEQFF.